This T cell receptor (beta chain) was documented in a study of blood T cell repertoires in COVID-19. Study in general: Acute-phase and convalescent COVID-19 samples originated in the United States, Italy and Spain. PBMCs, B-cell-depleted T cells, or T cells provided the cDNA or gDNA that made up the material.

Sequencing was performed with immunoSEQ multiplex PCR; in TCRdb, only in-frame clones are kept and a portion is missing. The table includes approximately 320,000 clones, 65% to 90% detected once. Deletions cut 5 bases from V and 0 bases from J, with 16 bases between. The germline CDR1 and CDR2 sequences are SGHAT and FQNNGV. The CDR3 is 17 residues long. This clonotype was sampled from a human donor in a cohort sampled during active COVID-19. V gene TRBV11-2 combines with J gene TRBJ2-2, with TRBD2 as a possible D gene (6 bases). The sample consisted of peripheral blood. The CDR3 reads CASSPVGGPSNTGELFF. The CDR3 DNA sequence: TGTGCCAGCAGCCCGGTCGGAGGGCCCTCGAACACCGGGGAGCTGTTTTTT. The full variable domain, its missing parts supplied by reference TRBV11-2 and TRBJ2-2, is EAGVAQSPRYKIIEKRQSVAFWCNPISGHATLYWYQQILGQGPKLLIQFQNNGVVDDSQLPKDRFSAERLKGVDSTLKIQPAKLEDSAVYLCASSPVGGPSNTGELFFGEGSRLTVL.